One sample yielded the 21 T cell receptor beta chains listed below, sequenced in a study of shared clonotypes between healthy human individuals. Sequencing was performed with immunoSEQ multiplex PCR; in TCRdb, only in-frame clones are kept and a portion is missing. The data show about 600,000 clones, with approximately 97% seen just once and approximately 0.057% held by the top ten. Material for sequencing was naive CD4+ T cells sorted from blood. Subset specified: CD45RA+ positively selected. The receptors come from a woman aged 30 to 39 in good health.

This rearrangement joins TRBV6-6 to TRBJ1-6; 7 positions match TRBD1. The length of the CDR3 is 16 residues. Germline V gene data show CDR1 as MNHNY and CDR2 as SVGAGI (reference sequence). With 7 bases clipped from V and 10 bases from J, the junction kept 16 bases outside the gene matches. CDR3 amino acids: CASTLTSGTVSSPLHF. The CDR3 DNA follows: TGTGCCAGCACCTTAACCTCCGGGACAGTGAGCTCACCCCTCCACTTT.

The rearrangement joins TRBV5-6 to TRBJ2-5; 8 bases align to TRBD2. The germline gives CDR1 SGHDT, CDR2 YYEEEE. Trimming took 3 bases from V and 1 from J; bases not matched to a gene: 5. The length of the CDR3 is 15 residues. CDR3 sequence (DNA): TGTGCCAGCAGCTCCTATAGCGGGATCCAAGAGACCCAGTACTTC. Translation gives CASSSYSGIQETQYF.

This clone appeared once. J is TRBJ2-7 and V is TRBV28; 7 bases match TRBD2. Trimming removed 5 bases from V and 2 bases from J; junction bases left unmatched: 15. The CDR3 is 17 amino acids. CDR1 MDHEN and CDR2 SYDVKM come from the germline V gene. The CDR3 loop reads CASSSPLRVAGPYEQYF. In DNA form, the CDR3 reads TGTGCCAGCAGTAGCCCCCTCAGGGTAGCGGGCCCCTACGAGCAGTACTTC. The entire variable domain, with the rest obtained from reference TRBV28 and TRBJ2-7, is as follows: DVKVTQSSRYLVKRTGEKVFLECVQDMDHENMFWYRQDPGLGLRLIYFSYDVKMKEKGDIPEGYSVSREKKERFSLILESASTNQTSMYLCASSSPLRVAGPYEQYFGPGTRLTVT.

This clone was counted once. The chain carries TRBV5-1 and TRBJ2-7, with 9 bases fitting TRBD1. This CDR3 is 15 amino acids long. V lost 3 bases to trimming and J lost 4 bases; unmatched junction nucleotides: 8. Germline values: CDR1 SGHRS, CDR2 YFSETQ. The DNA of the CDR3 is TGCGCCAGCAGCTCGACCGGGACAGGGATTTACGAGCAGTACTTC. The encoded protein is CASSSTGTGIYEQYF.

This chain connects TRBV7-8 to TRBJ2-7; 7 bases match TRBD2. Germline V lookup: CDR1 SGHVS, CDR2 FQNEAQ. The V segment lost 1 base and the J segment 3 bases; nucleotides outside the gene matches: 9. The CDR3 covers 16 residues. The CDR3 loop reads CASSLVGLAAIYEQYF. The CDR3 DNA reads TGTGCCAGCAGCTTAGTTGGGCTAGCGGCTATCTACGAGCAGTACTTC.

The chain carries TRBV2 and TRBJ2-2; no definite D call. In germline, CDR1 is SNHLY, CDR2 FYNNEI. V gave up 6 bases and J gave up 8 bases, with 10 bases separating them. The CDR3 is 12 amino acids. The DNA for the CDR3 is TGTGCCAGCAGCCCCGCGGCAGGGGAGCTGTTTTTT. It codes for CASSPAAGELFF.

CDR3: CASRTGQPNTGELFF. The CDR3 DNA is TGTGCCAGCAGAACGGGACAGCCGAACACCGGGGAGCTGTTTTTT. The chain links TRBV6-5 to TRBJ2-2, with 7 bases fitting TRBD1. The CDR3 consists of 15 residues. The ends lost 6 bases at V and 0 bases at J; junction bases unmatched: 4. CDR1 is MNHEY and CDR2 is SVGAGI in the germline V gene.

V and J are TRBV27 and TRBJ1-1, with 7 bases matching TRBD1. Germline CDR1 is MNHEY and CDR2 is SMNVEV (reference sequence). This CDR3 comprises 15 residues. Germline trimming cut 4 bases from V and 10 bases from J; bases unmatched to any gene: 15. The CDR3 sequence is CASSSRFKTGSVAFF. CDR3 DNA sequence: TGTGCCAGCAGTTCCAGATTCAAGACAGGGAGTGTAGCTTTCTTT.

CDR3 bases: TGCGCCAGCAGCCGGATCGGGGCCGGGACAGGGAGAGATCAAGAGACCCAGTACTTC. Its protein is CASSRIGAGTGRDQETQYF. J is TRBJ2-5 and V is TRBV5-1, with 9 bases aligning to TRBD1. After removal of 4 bases from V and 2 bases from J, the junction contained 18 bases not matched to a gene. This CDR3 is 19 amino acids long. Germline V gene lookup returns CDR1 SGHRS and CDR2 YFSETQ.

V and J are TRBV2 and TRBJ2-3; 7 nucleotides match TRBD2. Trimming at V came to 5 bases and at J to 6 bases, leaving 5 bases not matched to a gene. The germline V gene has CDR1 SNHLY and CDR2 FYNNEI. There are 13 residues in the CDR3. CDR3 bases: TGTGCCAGCAGTCTAGGAGCGGGGGATACGCAGTATTTT. Residues: CASSLGAGDTQYF.

The V and J genes are TRBV5-5 and TRBJ1-6; D gene uncertain. CDR1 SGHKS and CDR2 YYEKEE come from the germline V gene (reference sequence). V lost 0 bases and J lost 9, with 13 bases in between. The CDR3 totals 15 residues. The CDR3 nucleotides are TGTGCCAGCAGCTTGGACAGTACCCTCGGTTCACCCCTCCACTTT. Translating gives CASSLDSTLGSPLHF.

The chain combines TRBV15 with TRBJ2-1; a possible D gene is TRBD2 (5 bases). Germline CDR1 and CDR2: LNHNV and YYDKDF (reference sequence). The V end was cut by 0 bases, the J end by 5 bases, with 20 bases between. This CDR3 has 18 residues. The CDR3 is CATSRDRVLVGLHNEQFF. CDR3 bases: TGTGCCACCAGCAGAGACAGAGTACTAGTCGGACTGCACAATGAGCAGTTCTTC.

The chain links TRBV28 to TRBJ2-1; 9 bases are a match to TRBD2. The CDR3 length is 13 residues. Per germline, CDR1 MDHEN and CDR2 SYDVKM. The ends lost 8 bases at V and 10 bases at J; junction bases unmatched: 9. CDR3 coding DNA: TGTGCCAGCTACCTAGCGGGGACAACAGAGCAGTTCTTC. It yields the protein CASYLAGTTEQFF.

The chain employs TRBV11-2 and TRBJ2-3; D not certain. Germline V gene sequence: CDR1 SGHAT, CDR2 FQNNGV. Trimming took off 3 bases at V and 3 bases at J, with 10 bases between the two ends. The CDR3 totals 14 residues. CDR3 DNA: TGTGCCAGCAGCTTGAGGCTTAGTACAGATACGCAGTATTTT. Encoded protein: CASSLRLSTDTQYF.

This clone was counted once. The V call is TRBV7-2, the J call TRBJ2-7, with D possibly TRBD2 on 8 matching bases. Between the trimmed V and J ends, which lost 3 bases and 3 bases, there was a span of 21 bases. The CDR3 totals 17 residues. From germline, CDR1 is SGHTA and CDR2 FQGNSA. The CDR3 coding sequence is TGTGCCAGCAGCTTTCTTAAGGGGGCTAGCGGGTTCTACGAGCAGTACTTC. Translating gives CASSFLKGASGFYEQYF.

The V gene is TRBV29-1, the J gene TRBJ2-2, with TRBD1 as a possible D gene (5 bases). Germline lookup yields CDR1 SQVTM and CDR2 ANQGSEA. The CDR3 consists of 14 residues. V lost 5 bases and J lost 1, with 11 bases in between. For the CDR3, the DNA is TGCAGCGTTCTGGTTCAGGGGAACACCGGGGAGCTGTTTTTT. Translating gives CSVLVQGNTGELFF.

The V call is TRBV28, the J call TRBJ2-7; 7 positions match TRBD1. The V segment lost 4 bases and the J segment 3 bases; nucleotides outside the gene matches: 6. Germline CDR1 reads MDHEN; CDR2 reads SYDVKM. The CDR3 is made up of 14 amino acids. CDR3 DNA sequence: TGTGCCAGCAGTTCCGGGACAGAGTTCTACGAGCAGTACTTC. Translation: CASSSGTEFYEQYF.

The V and J genes are TRBV11-2 and TRBJ2-7, with 10 bases fitting TRBD2. With 5 bases clipped from V and 1 base from J, the junction kept 5 bases outside the gene matches. CDR1 is SGHAT and CDR2 is FQNNGV in the germline V gene. CDR3 length: 15 amino acids. As DNA, the CDR3 is TGTGCCAGCAGCCCTAGCGGGAGTCTTTCCTACGAGCAGTACTTC. This codes for CASSPSGSLSYEQYF.

This clone was seen only a few times. This chain links TRBV6-6 with TRBJ1-2; D is unclear. CDR1 is MNHNY and CDR2 is SVGAGI in the germline V gene (reference sequence). This CDR3 comprises 12 residues. Trimming took off 6 bases at V and 5 bases at J, with 10 bases between the two ends. In nucleotides, the CDR3 is TGTGCCAGCAGCGGGAGTCAGTATGGCTACACCTTC. The encoded protein is CASSGSQYGYTF.

The chain employs TRBV5-8 and TRBJ2-2; 7 bases are shared with TRBD2. V gave up 4 bases and J gave up 4 bases; unmatched junction bases: 13. The CDR3 totals 17 residues. Germline CDR1 reads SGHTS; CDR2 reads YDEGEE. The CDR3 loop reads CASSQIPTSLITGELFF. The CDR3 nucleotides read TGTGCCAGCAGCCAGATTCCGACTAGCTTGATCACCGGGGAGCTGTTTTTT.

This chain links TRBV19 with TRBJ2-3, with D perhaps matching TRBD1 or TRBD2 (5 bases each). V lost 4 bases, J lost 0 bases, and 14 bases lay in between. Germline V lookup: CDR1 LNHDA, CDR2 SQIVND (reference sequence). The CDR3 sequence is 16 residues long. This CDR3 is CASSTGRRGSTDTQYF. DNA of the CDR3: TGTGCCAGTAGTACAGGGAGAAGAGGGAGCACAGATACGCAGTATTTT.